This T cell receptor (beta chain) emerged from a study of blood T cell repertoires in COVID-19. In the study's own analysis: Researchers report that nucleated cell counts were estimated from reference gene primer amplification. Some clones are missing from TCRdb's copy, which holds only in-frame ones; the method was immunoSEQ multiplex PCR. That table furnishes V, J and clone size, whereas the DNA furnished D and trimming. This sample has 200,000 to 250,000 clones, with more than 65% found just once. Trimming took 2 bases from V and 4 from J; bases not matched to a gene: 8. The CDR3 is made up of 16 amino acids. From germline, CDR1 is MNHEY and CDR2 SMNVEV (reference sequence).

This clonotype originated in a human donor in a cohort sampled during active COVID-19. This chain connects TRBV27 to TRBJ1-2, with 9 nucleotides matching TRBD1. What was sequenced was peripheral blood. The CDR3 bases are TGTGCCAGCAGTTTAACAGGACAGGGGCGACTCTATGGCTACACCTTC. Its translation: CASSLTGQGRLYGYTF.